The clone carrying this T cell receptor beta chain was counted once. The antigen is unknown. This record comes from a study of shared clonotypes between healthy human individuals. The germline gives CDR1 SQVTM, CDR2 ANQGSEA. The CDR3 spans 11 residues. Trimming stripped 7 bases from V and 7 bases from J, with 11 bases between. Produced via immunoSEQ multiplex PCR; TCRdb's table is partial and in-frame only. The sample lists about 2.3 million clones, 80% to 95% seen once, with approximately 0.39% in the top ten. Regarding the study as a whole: Sharing across four donors was seen in roughly 5.2% of naive CD4 clonotypes.

The source is a young man in good health. Some clones in this sample may be carry-over from other donors' samples. The specimen sequenced was naive CD4+ T cells from PBMCs. Subset given: CD45RA+ positively selected. The V and J genes are TRBV29-1 and TRBJ2-1; a possible D gene is TRBD2 (6 bases). The CDR3 region has the DNA TGCAGCGCATGGAGGGTGAATGAGCAGTTCTTC. Encoded protein: CSAWRVNEQFF.